This entry lists 14 T cell receptor beta chains sequenced from one sample in a study of cytomegalovirus exposure and HLA in healthy donors. The protocol was immunoSEQ multiplex PCR, while the TCRdb copy is restricted to in-frame clones and leaves out a portion. The sample holds roughly 200,000 clones, about three quarters seen once. Sequenced input: PBMCs. Source of these receptors: a woman in her twenties or thirties in good health and CMV-seronegative.

The chain links TRBV2 to TRBJ2-5; perhaps TRBD2 as D (7 bases). V was shortened by 10 bases and J by 5 bases, with 14 bases between the two germline ends. This CDR3 is built from 12 residues. Germline CDR1 and CDR2: SNHLY and FYNNEI. The CDR3 DNA sequence: TGTGCCACCGGGGGGCAGGGGGAGACCCAGTACTTC. This translates into CATGGQGETQYF.

The chain combines TRBV29-1 with TRBJ1-2; weak D call: TRBD1 (6 bases). The germline CDR1 and CDR2 sequences are SQVTM and ANQGSEA. The length of the CDR3 is 16 residues. Deletions cut 2 bases from V and 4 bases from J, with 20 bases between. CDR3 in DNA: TGCAGCGTTGAACCCTACGAAGGGGGGGTTCTCTATGGCTACACCTTC. This encodes CSVEPYEGGVLYGYTF. The complete variable domain, with remaining parts taken from reference TRBV29-1 and TRBJ1-2, reads SAVISQKPSRDICQRGTSLTIQCQVDSQVTMMFWYRQQPGQSLTLIATANQGSEATYESGFVIDKFPISRPNLTFSTLTVSNMSPEDSSIYLCSVEPYEGGVLYGYTFGSGTRLTVV.

The V call is TRBV5-1, the J call TRBJ1-6; tentatively, D is TRBD1 (6 bases). Germline CDR1 and CDR2: SGHRS and YFSETQ. Trimming shortened V by 2 bases and J by 7 bases, and 19 bases separated the two germline ends. The CDR3 is 17 amino acids. CDR3 sequence: CASSFGRDRSRNSPLHF. The CDR3 DNA follows: TGCGCCAGCAGCTTTGGTCGAGACAGGTCGAGAAATTCACCCCTCCACTTT.

The table lists this clone with a count of one. The chain has TRBV7-9 and TRBJ1-1, with D possibly TRBD1 on 6 matching bases. Per germline, CDR1 SEHNR and CDR2 FQNEAQ (reference sequence). The CDR3 length is 13 residues. The V end lost 1 base, the J end lost 10 bases, and 13 bases lay between the germline ends. Written as DNA, the CDR3 is TGTGCCAGCAGCTTAGATGGGGGCCCGAGAGCTTTCTTT. This sequence encodes CASSLDGGPRAFF.

The V gene is TRBV30, the J gene TRBJ2-3; 12 bases agree with TRBD2. Germline values: CDR1 GTSNPN, CDR2 SVGIG (reference sequence). The CDR3 has 15 residues. V lost 1 base, J lost 4 bases, and 3 bases stayed unmatched. CDR3 in DNA: TGTGCCTGGAGTGCTCTAGCGGGAGGGTCAGATACGCAGTATTTT. The encoded protein is CAWSALAGGSDTQYF. Filled out from reference TRBV30 and TRBJ2-3, the complete variable domain reads SQTIHQWPATLVQPVGSPLSLECTVEGTSNPNLYWYRQAAGRGLQLLFYSVGIGQISSEVPQNLSASRPQDRQFILSSKKLLLSDSGFYLCAWSALAGGSDTQYFGPGTRLTVL.

The chain joins TRBV10-1 to TRBJ2-6; a possible D gene is TRBD2 (5 bases). CDR3 size: 16 residues. The V end lost 0 bases, the J end lost 2 bases, and 8 bases lay between the germline ends. The germline V gene encodes CDR1 WNHNN and CDR2 SYGVQD (reference sequence). CDR3 nucleotide sequence: TGCGCCAGCAGTGAGTCCCGAGGGCCTGGGGCCAACGTCCTGACTTTC. This encodes CASSESRGPGANVLTF.

The chain couples TRBV19 to TRBJ1-1, with TRBD1 matching over 8 bases. Trimming took 7 bases from V and 5 from J; bases not matched to a gene: 12. The CDR3 has 15 residues. Germline V gene sequence: CDR1 LNHDA, CDR2 SQIVND (reference sequence). The CDR3 is CASNPGQGGGTEAFF. CDR3 nucleotides: TGTGCCAGTAACCCCGGACAGGGCGGGGGTACTGAAGCTTTCTTT.

This clone has only one observation. The rearrangement joins TRBV29-1 to TRBJ2-5, with 9 bases matching TRBD2. This CDR3 comprises 13 residues. The J segment lost 5 bases and the V segment lost 3 bases, leaving 4 bases of the junction unmatched. CDR1 is SQVTM, CDR2 ANQGSEA, per germline. CDR3 nucleotide sequence: TGCAGCGTTGATAGCGGGAGCGGGGAGACCCAGTACTTC. As protein: CSVDSGSGETQYF. Based on the CDR3 plus reference TRBV29-1 and TRBJ2-5, the full variable domain is SAVISQKPSRDICQRGTSLTIQCQVDSQVTMMFWYRQQPGQSLTLIATANQGSEATYESGFVIDKFPISRPNLTFSTLTVSNMSPEDSSIYLCSVDSGSGETQYFGPGTRLLVL.

V is TRBV29-1 and J is TRBJ1-1, with 9 positions matching TRBD1. The V and J ends lost 4 bases and 1 base, in that order; junction bases with no gene match: 1. CDR1 and CDR2 (germline): SQVTM, ANQGSEA. The CDR3 spans 13 residues. The CDR3 here is CSVGTGANTEAFF. The CDR3 DNA sequence: TGCAGCGTTGGGACAGGGGCGAACACTGAAGCTTTCTTT.

The chain combines TRBV6-1 with TRBJ2-7; 7 nucleotides line up with TRBD1. V lost 3 bases to trimming and J lost 2 bases; unmatched junction nucleotides: 7. This CDR3 has 15 residues. Germline CDR1 and CDR2: MNHNS and SASEGT. In nucleotides, the CDR3 is TGTGCCAGCAGTGACGTTGCAGGGGGTCCCTACGAGCAGTACTTC. Residues: CASSDVAGGPYEQYF.

V and J are TRBV18 and TRBJ2-3; 7 bases line up with TRBD2. There are 16 residues in the CDR3. Trimming took 1 base from V and 2 from J; bases not matched to a gene: 6. Germline values: CDR1 KGHSH, CDR2 LQKENI. CDR3 residues: CASSPLGGEPTDTQYF. The CDR3 DNA is TGTGCCAGCTCACCACTGGGAGGGGAACCCACAGATACGCAGTATTTT.

CDR3 loop: CASSPPSGQGGTEAFF. The CDR3 nucleotides are TGTGCCAGCAGTCCCCCATCAGGACAGGGGGGCACTGAAGCTTTCTTT. The V and J genes are TRBV28 and TRBJ1-1; TRBD1 matches 10 bases. The CDR3 loop spans 16 amino acids. The V segment lost 5 bases and the J segment 4 bases; nucleotides outside the gene matches: 10. Germline V gene lookup returns CDR1 MDHEN and CDR2 SYDVKM.

This clone was counted once. This chain links TRBV2 with TRBJ1-5, with D maybe TRBD1 (6 bases). Germline CDR1 and CDR2: SNHLY and FYNNEI. The CDR3 totals 14 residues. The V and J ends lost 6 bases and 6 bases respectively, with 15 bases between them. The CDR3 DNA sequence: TGTGCCAGCAGGTTACAGGGAAGTCGTCAGCCCCAGCATTTT. Translating it yields CASRLQGSRQPQHF.

This clone showed up just a few times. The same CDR3 arises from other DNA sequences in this sample as well. This sequence joins TRBV6-1 and TRBJ2-1; D not certain. From germline, CDR1 is MNHNS and CDR2 SASEGT. The CDR3 consists of 11 residues. V lost 6 bases and J lost 4, with 4 bases in between. The CDR3 sequence: CASRSYNEQFF. As DNA, the CDR3 is TGTGCCAGCAGATCTTACAATGAGCAGTTCTTC.